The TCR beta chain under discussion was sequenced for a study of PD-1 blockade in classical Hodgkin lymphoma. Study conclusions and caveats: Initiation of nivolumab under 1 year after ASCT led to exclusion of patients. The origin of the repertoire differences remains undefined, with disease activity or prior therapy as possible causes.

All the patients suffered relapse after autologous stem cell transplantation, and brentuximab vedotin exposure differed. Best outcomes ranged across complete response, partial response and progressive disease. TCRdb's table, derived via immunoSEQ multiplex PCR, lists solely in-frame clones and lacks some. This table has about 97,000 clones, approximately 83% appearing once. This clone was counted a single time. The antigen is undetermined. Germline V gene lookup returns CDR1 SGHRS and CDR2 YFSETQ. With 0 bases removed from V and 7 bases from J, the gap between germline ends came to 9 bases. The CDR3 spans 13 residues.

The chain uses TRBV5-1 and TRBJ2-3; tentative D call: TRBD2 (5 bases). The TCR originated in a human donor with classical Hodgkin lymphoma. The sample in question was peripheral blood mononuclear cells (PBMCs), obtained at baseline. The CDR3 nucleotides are TGCGCCAGCAGCTTGGGGAGGATCTATACGCAGTATTTT. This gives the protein CASSLGRIYTQYF.